This T cell receptor beta chain was sequenced in a study of blood T cell repertoires in COVID-19. The CDR3 length is 15 residues. CDR1 and CDR2 (germline): SSHAT, FNYEAQ (reference sequence). This clone was recorded only once. At one of its ends the junction is not consistent with the germline gene, which may arise from a read error. Profiled with immunoSEQ multiplex PCR; TCRdb holds only in-frame clones, not every one. The profile covers approximately 290,000 clones, with under 85% appearing a single time and 0.87% taken by the ten largest. The sequence came from a human donor with COVID-19, enrolled during active disease. The donor label of this sample is uncertain. V usage is TRBV7-7 and J usage is TRBJ2-7; 10 nucleotides agree with TRBD2. Sequencing was carried out using peripheral blood. This CDR3 is CASSTGLAASYEQYF. CDR3 sequence (DNA): TGTGCTAGCAGCACCGGACTAGCGGCCTCCTACGAGCAGTACTTC. The full variable domain, its missing parts supplied by reference TRBV7-7 and TRBJ2-7, is GAGVSQSPRYKVTKRGQDVTLRCDPISSHATLYWYQQALGQGPEFLTYFNYEAQPDKSGLPSDRFSAERPEGSISTLTIQRTEQRDSAMYRCASSTGLAASYEQYFGPGTRLTVT.